A single sample gave rise to the 28 T cell receptor beta chains below, sequenced in a study of shared clonotypes between healthy human individuals. The protocol was immunoSEQ multiplex PCR, while the TCRdb copy is restricted to in-frame clones and leaves out a portion. The repertoire holds fewer than 2.5 million clones, with 93% as singletons. The sequencing input was naive CD4+ T cells from PBMCs. Subset denoted: CD45RA+ positively selected. The receptors stem from a man between 18 and 35 years old in good health. Some clones in this sample may be carry-over from other donors' samples.

The chain carries TRBV7-9 and TRBJ2-3; tentative D call: TRBD1 (5 bases). CDR3 length: 16 amino acids. The germline gives CDR1 SEHNR, CDR2 FQNEAQ (reference sequence). Trimming took 5 bases from V and 0 from J, leaving 15 bases between them. The CDR3 loop reads CASSRTGPTSTDTQYF. The CDR3 DNA reads TGTGCCAGCAGCAGAACAGGTCCGACCAGCACAGATACGCAGTATTTT.

The CDR3 sequence: CASSPRDSAYEQYF. The CDR3, as DNA: TGTGCCAGCTCACCAAGGGACTCAGCCTACGAGCAGTACTTC. J is TRBJ2-7 and V is TRBV18, with a tentative D call TRBD2 (6 bases). V shed 2 bases and J shed 2 bases, with 10 bases lying between them. Looked up from germline, CDR1 is KGHSH and CDR2 is LQKENI. This CDR3 spans 14 amino acids.

This clone was detected only a few times. The identical CDR3 is also encoded by other nucleotide sequences in the sample. The V gene is TRBV30, the J gene TRBJ1-2, with D perhaps TRBD1 (5 bases). Germline values: CDR1 GTSNPN, CDR2 SVGIG (reference sequence). The CDR3 is made up of 11 amino acids. The ends were cut back, 4 bases at V and 6 bases at J, with 9 bases in the middle. CDR3 protein: CAWTRGDGYTF. The CDR3 nucleotides are TGTGCCTGGACACGAGGGGATGGCTACACCTTC.

The chain employs TRBV5-6 and TRBJ1-1; D perhaps matches TRBD1 (6 bases). The CDR3 runs 15 residues. Germline assignment: CDR1 SGHDT and CDR2 YYEEEE. Trimming stripped 0 bases from V and 6 bases from J, with 15 bases between. This CDR3 reads CASSLGWGRGSEAFF. CDR3 bases: TGTGCCAGCAGCTTGGGGTGGGGGCGCGGATCTGAAGCTTTCTTT. The variable domain in full, completed from reference TRBV5-6 and TRBJ1-1, reads DAGVTQSPTHLIKTRGQQVTLRCSPKSGHDTVSWYQQALGQGPQFIFQYYEEEERQRGNFPDRFSGHQFPNYSSELNVNALLLGDSALYLCASSLGWGRGSEAFFGQGTRLTVV.

The rearrangement uses TRBV6-5 and TRBJ2-7; D possibly corresponds to TRBD2 (6 bases). CDR3 size: 16 residues. CDR1 and CDR2 from the germline V gene are MNHEY and SVGAGI. Trimming took off 2 bases at V and 2 bases at J, with 16 bases between the two ends. The CDR3 protein is CASSYGGGTFAYEQYF. The CDR3 DNA follows: TGTGCCAGCAGTTACGGAGGCGGGACGTTCGCCTACGAGCAGTACTTC.

This chain uses TRBV5-1 with TRBJ2-1; 10 bases are shared with TRBD2. CDR1 SGHRS and CDR2 YFSETQ come from the germline V gene. The CDR3 runs to 16 residues. The V gene end was trimmed by 3 bases and the J gene end by 1 base; junction bases not matched to a gene: 4. This CDR3 is CASSSVAGGSYNEQFF. The DNA of the CDR3 is TGCGCCAGCAGCTCCGTAGCGGGGGGATCCTACAATGAGCAGTTCTTC.

The table lists this clone with a count of one. This chain uses TRBV5-6 with TRBJ2-7; a weak D match, TRBD1 (6 bases). Per germline, CDR1 SGHDT and CDR2 YYEEEE. The CDR3 spans 15 residues. The germline V and J ends were trimmed by 0 bases and 2 bases, with 12 bases remaining between them. The CDR3: CASSLGQVVPYEQYF. The CDR3 DNA reads TGTGCCAGCAGCTTGGGACAGGTTGTTCCCTACGAGCAGTACTTC.

In this sample, this clone turned up once. Other DNA sequences in the same sample also yield this CDR3. V gene TRBV7-2 combines with J gene TRBJ1-2; D remains unclear. Between the trimmed V and J ends, which lost 2 bases and 5 bases, there was a span of 6 bases. The length of the CDR3 is 12 residues. Germline assignment: CDR1 SGHTA and CDR2 FQGNSA. CDR3 residues: CASSLTGYGYTF. Here the CDR3 DNA reads TGTGCCAGCAGCTTAACCGGGTATGGCTACACCTTC.

V and J are TRBV7-9 and TRBJ1-1; D is unresolved. In germline, CDR1 is SEHNR, CDR2 FQNEAQ (reference sequence). V dropped 2 bases and J dropped 4 bases, with 8 bases sitting between them. This CDR3 has 13 residues. In DNA, the CDR3 is TGTGCCAGCAGCTTACTGGGTATCACTGAAGCTTTCTTT. Translating it yields CASSLLGITEAFF.

This clone was recorded a few times. At the DNA level, this CDR3 is encoded by other sequences in the same sample as well. V is TRBV30 and J is TRBJ1-2; D unresolved. The CDR3 is 11 residues long. The germline V gene encodes CDR1 GTSNPN and CDR2 SVGIG (reference sequence). Between the trimmed V and J ends, which lost 2 bases and 2 bases, there was a span of 3 bases. As DNA, the CDR3 is TGTGCCTGGAGTCTAAACTATGGCTACACCTTC. Protein sequence: CAWSLNYGYTF.

The chain links TRBV2 to TRBJ2-6; TRBD1 agrees at 10 bases. The V segment lost 5 bases and the J segment 6 bases; nucleotides outside the gene matches: 7. This CDR3 spans 16 amino acids. From germline, CDR1 is SNHLY and CDR2 FYNNEI. The CDR3 protein is CASSPTGGGLANVLTF. CDR3 DNA sequence: TGTGCCAGCAGTCCGACAGGGGGCGGTCTGGCCAACGTCCTGACTTTC.

V usage is TRBV5-1 and J usage is TRBJ2-5; D perhaps matches TRBD1 (6 bases). V gave up 1 base and J gave up 3 bases, with 13 bases separating them. Germline V gene data show CDR1 as SGHRS and CDR2 as YFSETQ. The CDR3 totals 15 residues. CDR3: CASSLPSGDEETQYF. In DNA, the CDR3 is TGCGCCAGCAGCTTGCCGTCAGGGGACGAAGAGACCCAGTACTTC.

The chain links TRBV5-4 to TRBJ2-7; D ambiguous. CDR3 size: 13 residues. CDR1 SGHNT and CDR2 YYREEE come from the germline V gene (reference sequence). V gave up 2 bases and J gave up 6 bases, with 12 bases separating them. CDR3 sequence (DNA): TGTGCCAGCAGCTTCGTATCCAGCGCCGAGCAGTACTTC. Translating it yields CASSFVSSAEQYF.

V is TRBV19 and J is TRBJ2-1, with D uncertain. From germline, CDR1 is LNHDA and CDR2 SQIVND (reference sequence). CDR3 length: 13 amino acids. Trimming shortened V by 0 bases and J by 12 bases, and 12 bases separated the two germline ends. The CDR3 here is CASSIDPIRAQFF. The CDR3 bases are TGTGCCAGTAGTATAGATCCCATCCGTGCGCAGTTCTTC.

This sequence joins TRBV18 and TRBJ2-7; maybe TRBD1 (6 bases). The CDR3 loop spans 14 amino acids. The germline V gene has CDR1 KGHSH and CDR2 LQKENI. Trimming took off 5 bases at V and 7 bases at J, with 18 bases between the two ends. CDR3 amino acids: CASSEYDGGWEQYF. Written as DNA, the CDR3 is TGTGCCAGCTCAGAGTATGATGGGGGCTGGGAGCAGTACTTC. Supplemented by reference TRBV18 and TRBJ2-7, the full variable domain reads NAGVMQNPRHLVRRRGQEARLRCSPMKGHSHVYWYRQLPEEGLKFMVYLQKENIIDESGMPKERFSAEFPKEGPSILRIQQVVRGDSAAYFCASSEYDGGWEQYFGPGTRLTVT.

The V call is TRBV7-2, the J call TRBJ2-7; D possibly corresponds to TRBD1 (6 bases). The germline V gene encodes CDR1 SGHTA and CDR2 FQGNSA. The CDR3 runs 15 residues. The V and J ends lost 9 bases and 6 bases respectively, with 24 bases between them. The CDR3 DNA is TGTGCCAGTTCAGGGGCGGTGCAGGGATTAGGCGAGCAGTACTTC. This codes for CASSGAVQGLGEQYF.

In the case of this clone: The sample carries other DNA sequences with the same CDR3. The chain uses TRBV2 and TRBJ1-1, with 8 bases fitting TRBD1. V was clipped by 5 bases and J by 0 bases; unmatched bases: 2. Looked up from germline, CDR1 is SNHLY and CDR2 is FYNNEI. CDR3 length: 14 amino acids. The chain's CDR3 is CASSSDRVNTEAFF. CDR3 sequence (DNA): TGTGCCAGCAGTTCGGACAGGGTGAACACTGAAGCTTTCTTT.

The chain couples TRBV7-3 to TRBJ2-1; 14 nucleotides match TRBD2. The CDR3 has 18 residues. Germline-derived CDR1 and CDR2 are SGHTA and FQGTGA. Trimming removed 1 base from V and 6 bases from J; junction bases left unmatched: 8. CDR3 DNA: TGTGCCAGCAGCTTAATTGGGACTAGCGGGAGAAAACCCAATGAGCAGTTCTTC. Protein: CASSLIGTSGRKPNEQFF.

This clone was picked up one time. The rearrangement uses TRBV28 and TRBJ2-5, with 7 bases fitting TRBD1. Germline CDR1 and CDR2: MDHEN and SYDVKM. There are 15 residues in the CDR3. The junction had 13 bases not matched to a gene; V was cut back by 7 bases and J by 5 bases. In DNA, the CDR3 is TGTGCCAGCACCCCGAGACAGGGTCGGAGTGAGACCCAGTACTTC. Protein sequence: CASTPRQGRSETQYF.

This sequence joins TRBV19 and TRBJ1-5; D uncertain. The germline V and J ends were trimmed by 5 bases and 1 base, with 12 bases remaining between them. The CDR3 loop spans 15 amino acids. Germline V gives CDR1 LNHDA, CDR2 SQIVND (reference sequence). CDR3 in DNA: TGTGCCAGTAGTTGGGAGGGTGCGAGCAATCAGCCCCAGCATTTT. Its protein is CASSWEGASNQPQHF.

This chain connects TRBV6-5 to TRBJ2-1, with 7 bases aligning to TRBD2. V shed 2 bases, J shed 9 bases, and the junction held 10 bases outside the gene matches. This CDR3 has 15 amino acids. Germline V gene sequence: CDR1 MNHEY, CDR2 SVGAGI. The CDR3 loop reads CASSYILAKKGEQFF. The CDR3, as DNA: TGTGCCAGCAGTTACATACTAGCGAAGAAGGGTGAGCAGTTCTTC.

In this sample, this clone turned up once. The chain couples TRBV6-1 to TRBJ1-5; D gene uncertain. The germline gives CDR1 MNHNS, CDR2 SASEGT. Trimming left V 3 bases short and J 3 bases short, with 6 bases between. The CDR3 covers 13 residues. In DNA, the CDR3 is TGTGCCAGCAGTGATGAGTTCAATCAGCCCCAGCATTTT. Protein: CASSDEFNQPQHF.

The rearrangement uses TRBV25-1 and TRBJ2-5, with D maybe TRBD1 (5 bases). Germline V gene lookup returns CDR1 MGHDK and CDR2 SYGVNS. Trimming pared 3 bases from V and 4 bases from J, leaving 15 bases between. The CDR3 has 15 amino acids. CDR3 sequence (DNA): TGTGCCAGCAGTGATGGCAGGGTGGTGTTAGAGACCCAGTACTTC. Translation: CASSDGRVVLETQYF.

The chain recombines TRBV4-2 with TRBJ2-2, with TRBD1 matching over 7 bases. CDR3 length: 15 amino acids. Germline V gives CDR1 LGHNA, CDR2 YNFKEQ. The V gene end was trimmed by 3 bases and the J gene end by 4 bases; junction bases not matched to a gene: 5. The CDR3 loop reads CASSQKNRGTGELFF. CDR3 bases: TGTGCCAGCAGCCAGAAAAACAGGGGCACCGGGGAGCTGTTTTTT.

The V and J genes are TRBV4-3 and TRBJ2-1; no reliable D call. The CDR3 has 16 residues. The V end lost 1 base, the J end lost 1 base, and 11 bases lay between the germline ends. CDR1 LGHNA and CDR2 YSLEER come from the germline V gene. CDR3 sequence: CASSQAATISYNEQFF. In nucleotides, the CDR3 is TGCGCCAGCAGCCAAGCCGCCACGATTTCCTACAATGAGCAGTTCTTC.

The chain recombines TRBV11-2 with TRBJ2-1, with 13 bases that match TRBD2. Germline CDR1 SGHAT, CDR2 FQNNGV. The length of the CDR3 is 15 residues. Trimming cost V 5 bases and J 8 bases; bases outside gene matches: 6. This chain's CDR3 is CASSLGLAGLDEQFF. CDR3 DNA sequence: TGTGCCAGCAGCCTGGGACTAGCGGGATTGGATGAGCAGTTCTTC.

As to this clone: Other DNA sequences in this sample translate to the same CDR3. The rearrangement uses TRBV18 and TRBJ2-3; D gene unclear. CDR3 size: 14 residues. The germline gives CDR1 KGHSH, CDR2 LQKENI. V dropped 6 bases and J dropped 1 base, with 11 bases sitting between them. The CDR3 nucleotides are TGTGCCAGCTCGCTAAGTGGGGGCACAGATACGCAGTATTTT. Translation: CASSLSGGTDTQYF.

The chain is built from TRBV5-1 and TRBJ2-2, with D possibly called TRBD1 or TRBD2 (5 bases each). V was clipped by 4 bases and J by 2 bases, with 24 bases between them. Germline V gives CDR1 SGHRS, CDR2 YFSETQ. CDR3 length equals 19 residues. This CDR3 reads CASSNVLRETGHNTGELFF. The DNA for the CDR3 is TGCGCCAGCAGCAACGTATTGAGGGAAACGGGGCACAACACCGGGGAGCTGTTTTTT.